Listed here are 20 T cell receptor beta chains from one sample, sequenced in a study of identical twins. MiXCR, run by TCRdb on the 5' RACE reads, gives a single entry per CDR3 protein. In the table there are some 590,000 distinct CDR3 sequences, 9% to 10% of which are singletons. These data were likewise used in another study, on yellow fever vaccine responses in identical twins.

Sequenced input: PBMCs. These receptors all come from a woman under 30 in good health.

This clonotype was picked up many times. The chain joins TRBV28 to TRBJ2-7; D call uncertain. This CDR3 has 13 residues. The V gene's germline CDR1 is MDHEN and CDR2 SYDVKM. Trimming cost V 3 bases and J 3 bases, with 9 bases left between them. Written as DNA, the CDR3 is TGTGCCAGCAGTTTCAAGGGCAACTACGAGCAGTACTTC. Residues: CASSFKGNYEQYF.

This clonotype has ten or more counts. V gene TRBV10-3 combines with J gene TRBJ2-7; D might be TRBD2 (6 bases). V shed 11 bases and J shed 2 bases, with 16 bases lying between them. The CDR3 sequence is 13 residues long. Germline CDR1 and CDR2: ENHRY and SYGVKD. This chain's CDR3 is CAVTGTETYEQYF. CDR3 DNA: TGTGCCGTCACTGGGACTGAGACCTACGAGCAGTACTTC.

This clonotype has a count of ten or more. The chain joins TRBV29-1 to TRBJ1-3; D is unclear. This CDR3 contains 12 residues. Germline-derived CDR1 and CDR2 are SQVTM and ANQGSEA. The V gene lost 4 bases and the J gene lost 9 bases, with 13 bases spanning the gap. CDR3: CSVVGYGSTIYF. The DNA for the CDR3 is TGCAGCGTTGTAGGATACGGGAGCACCATATATTTT.

This chain joins TRBV2 and TRBJ2-5; D not resolved. The CDR3 runs 13 residues. Germline assignment: CDR1 SNHLY and CDR2 FYNNEI. V was clipped by 8 bases and J by 5 bases, with 15 bases between them. The CDR3 protein is CASSLWPAETQYF. CDR3 nucleotide sequence: TGTGCCAGCTCGCTGTGGCCCGCGGAGACCCAGTACTTC. The full variable domain, completed using reference TRBV2 and TRBJ2-5, is EPEVTQTPSHQVTQMGQEVILRCVPISNHLYFYWYRQILGQKVEFLVSFYNNEISEKSEIFDDQFSVERPDGSNFTLKIRSTKLEDSAMYFCASSLWPAETQYFGPGTRLLVL.

In this sample, this clonotype turned up a few times. V gene TRBV7-9 combines with J gene TRBJ2-4, with TRBD2 matching over 8 bases. V gave up 5 bases and J gave up 0 bases; unmatched junction bases: 9. This CDR3 has 17 residues. Germline V CDR1 and CDR2: SEHNR, FQNEAQ (reference sequence). The chain's CDR3 is CASSPTRGGSAKNIQYF. For the CDR3, the DNA is TGTGCCAGCAGCCCGACCCGGGGGGGGTCAGCCAAAAACATTCAGTACTTC.

This clonotype showed up many times. The chain carries TRBV7-9 and TRBJ2-1; D gene ambiguous. The germline CDR1 and CDR2 sequences are SEHNR and FQNEAQ (reference sequence). The V and J ends lost 5 bases and 10 bases respectively, with 12 bases between them. The CDR3 runs to 12 residues. The CDR3 nucleotides are TGTGCCAGCAGCCCACCGACTTGGGAGCAGTTCTTC. This gives the protein CASSPPTWEQFF.

V usage is TRBV28 and J usage is TRBJ1-5; TRBD1 matches 7 bases. The CDR3 has 14 residues. Looked up from germline, CDR1 is MDHEN and CDR2 is SYDVKM. Trimming cost V 5 bases and J 6 bases; bases outside gene matches: 7. The CDR3 protein is CASSLPTGPQPQHF. The CDR3 DNA follows: TGTGCCAGCAGTCTACCGACAGGGCCTCAGCCCCAGCATTTT.

This clonotype appeared a few times. The J gene is TRBJ1-5, the V gene TRBV12-3 or TRBV12-4; possibly TRBD1 for D (6 bases). This CDR3 has 14 amino acids. V was shortened by 5 bases and J by 3 bases, with 11 bases between the two germline ends. The CDR3 sequence: CASSATGLNQPQHF. The CDR3 nucleotides read TGTGCCAGCAGTGCGACAGGCCTCAATCAGCCCCAGCATTTT.

The V call is TRBV14, the J call TRBJ2-7; D gene ambiguous. The germline V and J ends were trimmed by 1 base and 2 bases, with 15 bases remaining between them. The CDR3 runs 16 residues. Germline-derived CDR1 and CDR2 are SGHDN and FVKESK. The CDR3 spells CASSQVVRIAPYEQYF. The CDR3 DNA sequence: TGTGCCAGCAGCCAAGTTGTTCGCATCGCACCCTACGAGCAGTACTTC.

The CDR3 DNA reads TGCGCCAGCAGCTTGGGGGCTACCTTCAACGAGCAGTACTTC. This encodes CASSLGATFNEQYF. The chain is built from TRBV5-1 and TRBJ2-7; D remains unclear. V lost 0 bases to trimming and J lost 5 bases, with 12 bases between them. CDR1 and CDR2 from the germline V gene are SGHRS and YFSETQ. The CDR3 contains 14 residues. Filled out from reference TRBV5-1 and TRBJ2-7, the complete variable domain reads KAGVTQTPRYLIKTRGQQVTLSCSPISGHRSVSWYQQTPGQGLQFLFEYFSETQRNKGNFPGRFSGRQFSNSRSEMNVSTLELGDSALYLCASSLGATFNEQYFGPGTRLTVT.

This clonotype was seen a few times. This rearrangement joins TRBV4-2 to TRBJ2-5, with D unresolved. Germline V gene lookup returns CDR1 LGHNA and CDR2 YNFKEQ. V was pared by 3 bases and J by 7 bases, with 12 bases between. The CDR3 is 13 residues long. The CDR3 reads CASSQDPPGTQYF. Written as DNA, the CDR3 is TGTGCCAGCAGCCAGGACCCCCCCGGGACCCAGTACTTC.

The chain joins TRBV7-2 to TRBJ2-3, with 7 positions matching TRBD2. Looked up from germline, CDR1 is SGHTA and CDR2 is FQGNSA. The CDR3 loop spans 15 amino acids. The V gene end was trimmed by 6 bases and the J gene end by 2 bases; junction bases not matched to a gene: 8. The CDR3 here is CASRRGGPNTDTQYF. Written as DNA, the CDR3 is TGTGCCAGCAGGCGGGGAGGGCCTAACACAGATACGCAGTATTTT.

The rearrangement links TRBV2 to TRBJ2-5; D is unresolved. There are 13 residues in the CDR3. V was pared by 5 bases and J by 7 bases, with 14 bases between. Germline V gene data show CDR1 as SNHLY and CDR2 as FYNNEI. DNA for the CDR3: TGTGCCAGCAGTAAGGGCGCCGGCGGGACCCAGTACTTC. Protein sequence: CASSKGAGGTQYF.

The chain is built from TRBV10-3 and TRBJ2-7; D gene ambiguous. V was pared by 3 bases and J by 2 bases, with 5 bases between. The germline CDR1 and CDR2 sequences are ENHRY and SYGVKD. The CDR3 extends over 12 amino acids. CDR3 region: CAISDGAYEQYF. In DNA form, the CDR3 reads TGTGCCATCAGTGACGGCGCCTACGAGCAGTACTTC.

This clonotype was seen more than once but under ten times. V gene TRBV7-2 combines with J gene TRBJ2-3; TRBD1 might be the D (5 bases). With 3 bases removed from V and 2 bases from J, the gap between germline ends came to 9 bases. This CDR3 spans 14 amino acids. Germline V lookup: CDR1 SGHTA, CDR2 FQGNSA. DNA of the CDR3: TGTGCCAGCAGCTTTAACAGGCCCACAGATACGCAGTATTTT. Its translation is CASSFNRPTDTQYF.

This clonotype occurred many times. The J gene is TRBJ2-1, the V gene TRBV4-3; D is possibly TRBD2 (5 bases). V lost 6 bases and J 8 bases, leaving 14 bases between the germline ends. CDR1 is LGHNA, CDR2 YSLEER, per germline. The CDR3 is 13 residues long. CDR3 residues: CASSYSVRDEQFF. The CDR3, as DNA: TGCGCCAGCAGTTATAGCGTGAGGGATGAGCAGTTCTTC.

This clonotype was counted between two and nine times. The gene calls are TRBV20-1 and TRBJ2-7, with TRBD1 identical over 7 bases. V dropped 4 bases and J dropped 2; count of bases not matched to a gene: 11. Germline values: CDR1 DFQATT, CDR2 SNEGSKA (reference sequence). The CDR3 totals 15 residues. CDR3 protein: CSANSPDRLAYEQYF. The CDR3 DNA reads TGCAGTGCTAACTCCCCGGACAGGTTAGCCTACGAGCAGTACTTC.

This clonotype was seen many times. V is TRBV12-3 or TRBV12-4 and J is TRBJ1-2, with D maybe TRBD1 (5 bases). The CDR3 spans 13 residues. V lost 3 bases to trimming and J lost 4 bases, with 9 bases between them. The CDR3 DNA is TGTGCCAGCAGTTTGAGACAGACCTATGGCTACACCTTC. As protein: CASSLRQTYGYTF.

J is TRBJ2-1 and V is TRBV30; D gene unclear. In germline, CDR1 is GTSNPN, CDR2 SVGIG (reference sequence). Trimming removed 5 bases from V and 5 bases from J, with 16 bases in between. This CDR3 region has 14 residues. The CDR3 nucleotides read TGTGCCTGGGGCCCGGGCCCCTCGCACAATGAGCAGTTCTTC. Translated: CAWGPGPSHNEQFF.

V is TRBV27 and J is TRBJ2-7; 11 bases are shared with TRBD2. The V and J ends lost 2 bases and 1 base, in that order; junction bases with no gene match: 4. Germline V gene lookup returns CDR1 MNHEY and CDR2 SMNVEV (reference sequence). This CDR3 contains 16 residues. CDR3 bases: TGTGCCAGCAGTTTAACCGGGACTAGCGGATCCTACGAGCAGTACTTC. Its translation is CASSLTGTSGSYEQYF.